The 7 T cell receptor beta chains below come from one sample, sequenced in a study of shared clonotypes between healthy human individuals. Repertoires were generated with immunoSEQ multiplex PCR, while TCRdb's copy carries only in-frame clones and drops some. The sample has a few million clones, approximately 93% seen once; the top ten hold 0.3% to 0.4%. Sequenced sample: naive CD4+ T cells from PBMCs. Documented subset: CD45RA+ positively selected. These receptors were collected from a man between 18 and 29 years old in good health. Some clones in this sample may be carry-over from other donors' samples.

The V gene is TRBV11-3, the J gene TRBJ2-3, with 7 bases that match TRBD2. The CDR3 is made up of 16 amino acids. Losses at the gene ends were 2 bases for V and 1 base for J; bases not matched to a gene: 6. CDR1 SGHNT and CDR2 YENEEA come from the germline V gene. The CDR3 DNA follows: TGTGCCAGCAGCTTAAGCGGGATCGGAGGCACAGATACGCAGTATTTT. It codes for CASSLSGIGGTDTQYF.

The V gene is TRBV5-4, the J gene TRBJ2-7; perhaps TRBD2 as D (5 bases). The CDR3 length is 13 residues. Trimming took off 4 bases at V and 1 base at J, with 9 bases between the two ends. CDR1 SGHNT and CDR2 YYREEE come from the germline V gene (reference sequence). For the CDR3, the DNA is TGTGCCAGCAGCCCAGCGGCTTCCTACGAGCAGTACTTC. As protein: CASSPAASYEQYF.

The rearrangement links TRBV28 to TRBJ1-2; D remains ambiguous. V was cut by 6 bases and J by 4 bases, with 15 bases left in between. The CDR3 contains 14 residues. Germline-derived CDR1 and CDR2 are MDHEN and SYDVKM. CDR3 region: CASRRTLDGYGYTF. As DNA, the CDR3 is TGTGCCAGCAGGAGAACGTTGGACGGCTATGGCTACACCTTC.

The chain employs TRBV9 and TRBJ2-3; 11 bases align to TRBD2. There are 15 residues in the CDR3. Germline V CDR1 and CDR2: SGDLS, YYNGEE. Trimming cost V 6 bases and J 3 bases; bases outside gene matches: 6. The CDR3 nucleotides read TGTGCCAGCACGCGGGCTAGCGGGAGGACAGATACGCAGTATTTT. The encoded protein is CASTRASGRTDTQYF.

As to this clone: The same CDR3 arises from other DNA sequences in this sample as well. The chain employs TRBV27 and TRBJ1-5; no clear D. The CDR3 is 14 amino acids. The V end lost 3 bases, the J end lost 1 base, and 7 bases lay between the germline ends. Germline V CDR1 and CDR2: MNHEY, SMNVEV (reference sequence). Here the CDR3 DNA reads TGTGCCAGCAGTTTGTTAGGCAGCAATCAGCCCCAGCATTTT. Protein: CASSLLGSNQPQHF.

This chain joins TRBV29-1 and TRBJ2-7; D is perhaps TRBD1 or TRBD2 (6 bases each). This CDR3 contains 13 residues. Germline lookup yields CDR1 SQVTM and CDR2 ANQGSEA. Trimming took off 0 bases at V and 6 bases at J, with 12 bases between the two ends. In nucleotides, the CDR3 is TGCAGCGTTGAAGAGCAACAGGGAGGCGAGCAGTACTTC. It specifies CSVEEQQGGEQYF.

The chain employs TRBV30 and TRBJ1-1; D may be TRBD1 (6 bases). The germline gives CDR1 GTSNPN, CDR2 SVGIG (reference sequence). V gave up 5 bases and J gave up 5 bases, with 18 bases separating them. This CDR3 has 14 residues. CDR3 sequence: CAWETGLRVTEAFF. CDR3 nucleotide sequence: TGTGCCTGGGAAACAGGGCTCCGGGTGACTGAAGCTTTCTTT.